This T cell receptor (beta chain) emerged from a study of blood T cell repertoires in COVID-19. Study information: Whether acute or convalescent, the COVID-19 samples came from the United States, Italy and Spain. The cDNA or gDNA used as material had been derived from T cells, B-cell-depleted T cells, or PBMCs.

CDR1 MGHRA and CDR2 YSYEKL come from the germline V gene. This CDR3 has 16 amino acids. With 2 bases removed from V and 4 bases from J, the gap between germline ends came to 17 bases. The authors' processing: Amplification of reference gene primers provided the estimated nucleated cell counts. Assay: immunoSEQ multiplex PCR; the TCRdb copy retains only in-frame clones and omits some. For V, J and clone size, that table is used; D and trimming come from the DNA. This table has 200,000 to 250,000 clones, roughly 84% appearing once. This chain joins TRBV4-1 and TRBJ1-1; possibly TRBD1 for D (6 bases). This sequence originates from a woman in her sixties or seventies who had recovered from COVID-19. Sequencing was performed on peripheral blood. The CDR3 loop reads CASSQPSRGAITEAFF. The CDR3 DNA sequence: TGCGCCAGCAGCCAACCAAGCCGGGGGGCCATCACTGAAGCTTTCTTT.